A selection of T cell receptor beta chains follows, all from one sample in a study of T cells in Graves' hyperthyroidism and ophthalmopathy. TCRdb fed the multiplex PCR reads into MiXCR, producing one record per CDR3 protein. The sample yields around 250,000 distinct CDR3 sequences, almost 25% seen once. Sequencing was performed on blood. These TCRs come from a woman in her thirties or forties with Graves' ophthalmopathy. The CDR3 runs from the conserved cysteine through the conserved F or W. The D gene is left open where the match is weak. The size entry is marked missing in some rows and otherwise reads once, few, many or a size class.

j_gene: TRBJ1-2; v_gene: TRBV29-1; abundance: once; d_gene: -; CDR3nt: TGCAGCGCCCCCCAATCGGGGGAGGCCTATGACCACACCTTC; CDR3aa: CSAPQSGEAYDHTF
j_gene: TRBJ2-7; v_gene: TRBV28; abundance: many; d_gene: -; CDR3nt: TGTGCCAGCAGTTATCCGACATCAAGCTCCTACGAGCAGTACTTC; CDR3aa: CASSYPTSSSYEQYF
j_gene: TRBJ2-7; v_gene: TRBV4-2; abundance: many; d_gene: TRBD1; CDR3nt: TGTGCCAGCAGCCAAGACGAGGGACAGGGGGGATACGAGCAGTACTTC; CDR3aa: CASSQDEGQGGYEQYF
j_gene: TRBJ2-5; v_gene: TRBV7-9; abundance: many; d_gene: -; CDR3nt: TGTGCCAGCAGCTTAGGAAGTGGTAAGGCACAAGAGACCCAGTACTTC; CDR3aa: CASSLGSGKAQETQYF
j_gene: TRBJ2-2; v_gene: TRBV12-3/TRBV12-4; abundance: few; d_gene: -; CDR3nt: TGTGCCAGCAGTGTGGTCAAGTACACCGGGGAGCTGTATTTT; CDR3aa: CASSVVKYTGELYF
j_gene: TRBJ2-5; v_gene: TRBV4-1; abundance: many; d_gene: TRBD2; CDR3nt: TGCGCCAGCAGCCAAGAAGTAGGAGCGGGAGTAAAGACCCAGTACTTC; CDR3aa: CASSQEVGAGVKTQYF
j_gene: TRBJ2-7; v_gene: TRBV4-1; abundance: -; d_gene: TRBD2; CDR3nt: TGCGCCAGCAGCCAAGGCACGGGAAGGGGAGCGGGAGATTCGGACGAGCAGTACTTC; CDR3aa: CASSQGTGRGAGDSDEQYF
j_gene: TRBJ1-5; v_gene: TRBV7-8; abundance: many; d_gene: -; CDR3nt: TGTGCCAGCAGCGCTATCTCGGGTTTGGATCAGCCCCAGCATTTT; CDR3aa: CASSAISGLDQPQHF
j_gene: TRBJ2-7; v_gene: TRBV5-1; abundance: -; d_gene: -; CDR3nt: TGCGCCAGCAGGGTCGGAGTCAGCTACGAGCAGTGCTTC; CDR3aa: CASRVGVSYEQCF
j_gene: TRBJ1-1; v_gene: TRBV7-2; abundance: many; d_gene: -; CDR3nt: TGTGCCAGCAGCTTAGGTAGTATGGCTTTCTTT; CDR3aa: CASSLGSMAFF
j_gene: TRBJ2-5; v_gene: TRBV6-1; abundance: -; d_gene: TRBD1; CDR3nt: TGTGCCAGCAGTGGCGGGACAGGGAGGGAGACCCAGTACTTC; CDR3aa: CASSGGTGRETQYF
j_gene: TRBJ2-7; v_gene: TRBV6-4; abundance: -; d_gene: TRBD1; CDR3nt: TGTGCCAGCAGTAGATCCGGGACAGGGGTTAGGGAGCAGTACTTC; CDR3aa: CASSRSGTGVREQYF
j_gene: TRBJ2-7; v_gene: TRBV4-2; abundance: -; d_gene: TRBD2; CDR3nt: TGTGCCAGCAGCCCAGCCGGGGGGGTTGGAGGCTACGAGCAGTACTTC; CDR3aa: CASSPAGGVGGYEQYF
j_gene: TRBJ1-1; v_gene: TRBV3-1; abundance: -; d_gene: -; CDR3nt: TGTGCCAGCAGCCCGGGGACATACGGCACTGAAGCTTTCTTT; CDR3aa: CASSPGTYGTEAFF
j_gene: TRBJ1-1; v_gene: TRBV28; abundance: -; d_gene: -; CDR3nt: TGTGCCAGCAGCATAGGGGGTAAGGACACTGAAGCTTTCTTT; CDR3aa: CASSIGGKDTEAFF
j_gene: TRBJ1-5; v_gene: TRBV15; abundance: many; d_gene: -; CDR3nt: TGTGCCACCAGCAGAGCGAGTCGGTCGTATAGTGAGCCCCAGCATTTT; CDR3aa: CATSRASRSYSEPQHF
j_gene: TRBJ1-1; v_gene: TRBV2; abundance: many; d_gene: TRBD1; CDR3nt: TGTGCCAGCAGTCTAGGGACAGGGATACGGGTAGCTTTCTTT; CDR3aa: CASSLGTGIRVAFF
j_gene: TRBJ2-2; v_gene: TRBV28; abundance: many; d_gene: -; CDR3nt: TGTGCCAGCAGTCCCCTGACAGTGAACACCGGGGAGCTGTTTTTT; CDR3aa: CASSPLTVNTGELFF
j_gene: TRBJ2-2; v_gene: TRBV6-1; abundance: many; d_gene: TRBD1; CDR3nt: TGTGCCAGCAGTATCAGGGGGCGGCCCGGGGAGCTGTTTTTT; CDR3aa: CASSIRGRPGELFF
j_gene: TRBJ2-5; v_gene: TRBV28; abundance: many; d_gene: TRBD2; CDR3nt: TGTGCCAGCGGTAGACTAGCGGGAGGCGCCCAAGAGACCCAGTACTTC; CDR3aa: CASGRLAGGAQETQYF
j_gene: TRBJ2-7; v_gene: TRBV29-1; abundance: many; d_gene: TRBD1; CDR3nt: TGCAGCGTTGTGCCCAGGGGGTGGTACGAGCAGTACTTC; CDR3aa: CSVVPRGWYEQYF
j_gene: TRBJ2-7; v_gene: TRBV20-1; abundance: many; d_gene: -; CDR3nt: TGCAGTGCTAGATTAGGATACGAGCAGTACTTC; CDR3aa: CSARLGYEQYF
j_gene: TRBJ1-2; v_gene: TRBV6-2/TRBV6-3; abundance: -; d_gene: TRBD1; CDR3nt: TGTGCCAGCAGGCAGGGGGCGCAAAGCTACACCTTC; CDR3aa: CASRQGAQSYTF
j_gene: TRBJ2-4; v_gene: TRBV3-1; abundance: many; d_gene: TRBD1; CDR3nt: TGTGCCAGCAGCCAGAGACAGGGTCTCAAAAACATTCAGTACTTC; CDR3aa: CASSQRQGLKNIQYF
j_gene: TRBJ1-2; v_gene: TRBV27; abundance: -; d_gene: -; CDR3nt: TGTGCCAGCAGAGGGGGACCGCCTGGTACGTGGTATGGCTACACCTTC; CDR3aa: CASRGGPPGTWYGYTF
j_gene: TRBJ2-5; v_gene: TRBV11-2; abundance: many; d_gene: -; CDR3nt: TGTGCCAGCAAAACGCCCAGGACCGGGGAGACCCAGTACTTC; CDR3aa: CASKTPRTGETQYF
j_gene: TRBJ2-5; v_gene: TRBV30; abundance: many; d_gene: TRBD2; CDR3nt: TGTGCCTGGAGTGTAATAGCGGGAGAAAGGGAGACCCAGTACTTC; CDR3aa: CAWSVIAGERETQYF
j_gene: TRBJ2-7; v_gene: TRBV12-3/TRBV12-4; abundance: -; d_gene: TRBD2; CDR3nt: TGTGCCAGCGGACTAGCTCCGAGGGCTAACTACGAGCAGTACTTC; CDR3aa: CASGLAPRANYEQYF
j_gene: TRBJ1-5; v_gene: TRBV9; abundance: many; d_gene: -; CDR3nt: TGTGCCAGCAGCTCGGGACACGGCCCCAATCAGCCCCAGCATTTT; CDR3aa: CASSSGHGPNQPQHF
j_gene: TRBJ2-7; v_gene: TRBV6-1; abundance: -; d_gene: -; CDR3nt: TGTGCCAGCAGTCCCGCCGGGGCCTACGAGCAGTACTTC; CDR3aa: CASSPAGAYEQYF
j_gene: TRBJ1-1; v_gene: TRBV30; abundance: -; d_gene: -; CDR3nt: TGTGCCTGGAGTTTCCGACAGTTCACTGAAGCTTTCTTT; CDR3aa: CAWSFRQFTEAFF